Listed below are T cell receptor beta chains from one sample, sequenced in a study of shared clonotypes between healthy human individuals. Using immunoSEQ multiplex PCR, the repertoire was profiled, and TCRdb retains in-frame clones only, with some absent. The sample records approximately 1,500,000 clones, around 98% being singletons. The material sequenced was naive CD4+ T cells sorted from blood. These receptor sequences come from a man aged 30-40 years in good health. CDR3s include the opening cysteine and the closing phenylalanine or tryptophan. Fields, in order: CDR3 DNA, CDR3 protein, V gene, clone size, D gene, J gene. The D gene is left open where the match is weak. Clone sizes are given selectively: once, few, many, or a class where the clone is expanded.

cdr3_nt: TGTGCCAGCAGCTTGAAGATAGCACAAGAGACCCAGTACTTC
cdr3_aa: CASSLKIAQETQYF
v_call: TRBV5-4
clone_size: -
d_call: -
j_call: TRBJ2-5

cdr3_nt: TGTGCCAGCTCACCAGCGATTTACGAGCAGTACTTC
cdr3_aa: CASSPAIYEQYF
v_call: TRBV28
clone_size: -
d_call: -
j_call: TRBJ2-7

cdr3_nt: TGTGCCAGTTCACCTGCGGGACTAGCGGGAGTTAACGAGCAGTACTTC
cdr3_aa: CASSPAGLAGVNEQYF
v_call: TRBV18
clone_size: -
d_call: TRBD2
j_call: TRBJ2-7

cdr3_nt: TGCGCCAGCAGCCAAGGAATGGCGGCGGTTGGGCGGTACTTC
cdr3_aa: CASSQGMAAVGRYF
v_call: TRBV5-1
clone_size: -
d_call: -
j_call: TRBJ2-7

cdr3_nt: TGTGCCAGCTCAGCCGGACACGACGAGCAGTACTTC
cdr3_aa: CASSAGHDEQYF
v_call: TRBV18
clone_size: -
d_call: -
j_call: TRBJ2-7

cdr3_nt: TGTGCCAGCAGCGTAGGGTCGGGGAATCAGCCCCAGCATTTT
cdr3_aa: CASSVGSGNQPQHF
v_call: TRBV9
clone_size: -
d_call: -
j_call: TRBJ1-5

cdr3_nt: TGTGCCAGCAGCCAAGGGGCCGGGGAGCTGTTTTTT
cdr3_aa: CASSQGAGELFF
v_call: TRBV27
clone_size: -
d_call: -
j_call: TRBJ2-2

cdr3_nt: TGTGCCACCCAACCTAGCCTAGTTCCAGATACGCAGTATTTT
cdr3_aa: CATQPSLVPDTQYF
v_call: TRBV19
clone_size: -
d_call: -
j_call: TRBJ2-3

cdr3_nt: TGTGCCTGCACCGGGACTAGCGGGAGGCAGTTCTTC
cdr3_aa: CACTGTSGRQFF
v_call: TRBV30
clone_size: -
d_call: TRBD2
j_call: TRBJ2-1

cdr3_nt: TGTGCCAGCAGCTTAGTGTGGGAATTGACTCCTAATGAAAAACTGTTTTTT
cdr3_aa: CASSLVWELTPNEKLFF
v_call: TRBV7-9
clone_size: -
d_call: -
j_call: TRBJ1-4

cdr3_nt: TGTGCCAGCTCAATTGAATCCAACTATGGCTACACCTTC
cdr3_aa: CASSIESNYGYTF
v_call: TRBV18
clone_size: -
d_call: -
j_call: TRBJ1-2

cdr3_nt: TGTGCCAGTAGCCTCGGAGATGTTAGCGGTTACTACAATGAGCAGTTCTTC
cdr3_aa: CASSLGDVSGYYNEQFF
v_call: TRBV19
clone_size: -
d_call: -
j_call: TRBJ2-1

cdr3_nt: TGTGCCAGCAGGCTGCAACTCAGTAGCTACACCTTC
cdr3_aa: CASRLQLSSYTF
v_call: TRBV5-5
clone_size: -
d_call: -
j_call: TRBJ1-2

cdr3_nt: TGCGCCAGCAGGCGACAGGGTTCGAGCCCCGCGGCTAATGAGCAGTTCTTC
cdr3_aa: CASRRQGSSPAANEQFF
v_call: TRBV5-1
clone_size: -
d_call: TRBD1
j_call: TRBJ2-1

cdr3_nt: TGTGCCAGTAATCGAGGCACTGAAGCTTTCTTT
cdr3_aa: CASNRGTEAFF
v_call: TRBV19
clone_size: -
d_call: -
j_call: TRBJ1-1

cdr3_nt: TGTGCCAGCAGTTTGCAGGGAAATCGGAACACCATATATTTT
cdr3_aa: CASSLQGNRNTIYF
v_call: TRBV27
clone_size: -
d_call: -
j_call: TRBJ1-3

cdr3_nt: TGTGCCAGCAGCTCAAACGGGAGGGCCCTGGGCGAGCAGTACTTC
cdr3_aa: CASSSNGRALGEQYF
v_call: TRBV11-2
clone_size: -
d_call: TRBD2
j_call: TRBJ2-7

cdr3_nt: TGTGCCTGGAGCGCAGACAGGGACTATGGCTACACCTTC
cdr3_aa: CAWSADRDYGYTF
v_call: TRBV30
clone_size: -
d_call: TRBD1
j_call: TRBJ1-2

cdr3_nt: TGTGCCTTCCGGGACCTTAACAATGAGCAGTTCTTC
cdr3_aa: CAFRDLNNEQFF
v_call: TRBV10-3
clone_size: -
d_call: -
j_call: TRBJ2-1

cdr3_nt: TGTGCCAGCAAGGGCCGGGGGGGCACAGATACGCAGTATTTT
cdr3_aa: CASKGRGGTDTQYF
v_call: TRBV27
clone_size: -
d_call: TRBD2
j_call: TRBJ2-3

cdr3_nt: TGTGCCAGCCCACCACCGGGGCAAGAGACCCAGTACTTC
cdr3_aa: CASPPPGQETQYF
v_call: TRBV18
clone_size: -
d_call: -
j_call: TRBJ2-5

cdr3_nt: TGTGCCAGCAGTTACGCCTTACGAACGAACACCGGGGAGCTGTTTTTT
cdr3_aa: CASSYALRTNTGELFF
v_call: TRBV6-5
clone_size: -
d_call: -
j_call: TRBJ2-2

cdr3_nt: TGTGCCAGCAGATATGCCGGGACTAGCGGTTACAATGAGCAGTTCTTC
cdr3_aa: CASRYAGTSGYNEQFF
v_call: TRBV2
clone_size: -
d_call: TRBD2
j_call: TRBJ2-1

cdr3_nt: TGCGCCAGCATGGGTCTGTCGGCGGGAGACAGTGAGCAGTTCTTC
cdr3_aa: CASMGLSAGDSEQFF
v_call: TRBV5-1
clone_size: -
d_call: TRBD2
j_call: TRBJ2-1

cdr3_nt: TGCGCCAGCAGCTTGGTCATGAAGGGGCTGGGGACCCAGTACTTC
cdr3_aa: CASSLVMKGLGTQYF
v_call: TRBV5-1
clone_size: -
d_call: -
j_call: TRBJ2-5

cdr3_nt: TGTGCCAGCAGTCAGACAGGGGGGAAGTTGGAGACCCAGTACTTC
cdr3_aa: CASSQTGGKLETQYF
v_call: TRBV25-1
clone_size: -
d_call: TRBD1
j_call: TRBJ2-5

cdr3_nt: TGCGCCAGCAAGGCGGACGGTGGAAACACCATATATTTT
cdr3_aa: CASKADGGNTIYF
v_call: TRBV5-1
clone_size: -
d_call: -
j_call: TRBJ1-3

cdr3_nt: TGTGCCTGGAGTAAGGGACAGAACACCGGGGAGCTGTTTTTT
cdr3_aa: CAWSKGQNTGELFF
v_call: TRBV30
clone_size: -
d_call: -
j_call: TRBJ2-2

cdr3_nt: TGCAGCGTCGAAGGACTAGCGGCCTACGAGCAGTACTTC
cdr3_aa: CSVEGLAAYEQYF
v_call: TRBV29-1
clone_size: -
d_call: TRBD2
j_call: TRBJ2-7

cdr3_nt: TGTGCCAGCAGCCAGTCCCGGGACAAATCTTACGAGCAGTACTTC
cdr3_aa: CASSQSRDKSYEQYF
v_call: TRBV7-2
clone_size: -
d_call: -
j_call: TRBJ2-7

cdr3_nt: TGTGCCACCAGCAGAGTGGGGCAGGGGGCTGATACGCAGTATTTT
cdr3_aa: CATSRVGQGADTQYF
v_call: TRBV15
clone_size: -
d_call: TRBD1
j_call: TRBJ2-3

cdr3_nt: TGTGCCAGCAGCCGACAGATCCCCTCCTACGAGCAGTACTTC
cdr3_aa: CASSRQIPSYEQYF
v_call: TRBV28
clone_size: -
d_call: -
j_call: TRBJ2-7

cdr3_nt: TGTGCCAGCAGGAGTCAGGCCGGGGGAGAGACCCAGTACTTC
cdr3_aa: CASRSQAGGETQYF
v_call: TRBV28
clone_size: -
d_call: -
j_call: TRBJ2-5

cdr3_nt: TGCAGCGTTGGAATGCTAGCGGGAGGGCCCGGTTTATCAGATACGCAGTATTTT
cdr3_aa: CSVGMLAGGPGLSDTQYF
v_call: TRBV29-1
clone_size: -
d_call: TRBD2
j_call: TRBJ2-3

cdr3_nt: TGTGCCTGGAGTGTACTCAGGGCGCGTGTGAACGAGCAGTACTTC
cdr3_aa: CAWSVLRARVNEQYF
v_call: TRBV30
clone_size: -
d_call: -
j_call: TRBJ2-7

cdr3_nt: TGTGCCAGCTCACCTGGGACTAGAGGCGATGAGCAGTTCTTC
cdr3_aa: CASSPGTRGDEQFF
v_call: TRBV18
clone_size: once
d_call: TRBD2
j_call: TRBJ2-1

cdr3_nt: TGTGCTAGCAGCTTGGGGGGGCCTGGGGCCAACGTCCTGACTTTC
cdr3_aa: CASSLGGPGANVLTF
v_call: TRBV7-7
clone_size: -
d_call: -
j_call: TRBJ2-6

cdr3_nt: TGTGCCAGCAGTTTATTAGGGGGGACAGGGAGGGGAACTGATACGCAGTATTTT
cdr3_aa: CASSLLGGTGRGTDTQYF
v_call: TRBV27
clone_size: -
d_call: TRBD1
j_call: TRBJ2-3

cdr3_nt: TGTGCCAGTAGTGAACAGAGCACAGATACGCAGTATTTT
cdr3_aa: CASSEQSTDTQYF
v_call: TRBV19
clone_size: -
d_call: -
j_call: TRBJ2-3

cdr3_nt: TGTGCCACCAGCAGGGGACAGCAACAACTGTACTTC
cdr3_aa: CATSRGQQQLYF
v_call: TRBV15
clone_size: -
d_call: TRBD1
j_call: TRBJ2-7

cdr3_nt: TGCGCCAGCAGCTTGTCGTTAGCGGGAGTGCCAGATACGCAGTATTTT
cdr3_aa: CASSLSLAGVPDTQYF
v_call: TRBV5-1
clone_size: -
d_call: TRBD2
j_call: TRBJ2-3

cdr3_nt: TGTGCCAGCTCACCAGACAGGGGATTTGGCACTGAAGCTTTCTTT
cdr3_aa: CASSPDRGFGTEAFF
v_call: TRBV18
clone_size: -
d_call: TRBD1
j_call: TRBJ1-1

cdr3_nt: TGTGCCAGCAGTCGCATTGGGACTAGCAATCAGCCCCAGCATTTT
cdr3_aa: CASSRIGTSNQPQHF
v_call: TRBV27
clone_size: few
d_call: -
j_call: TRBJ1-5

cdr3_nt: TGTGCCACCAGCAGAGCCGTGTCTAACTATGGCTACACCTTC
cdr3_aa: CATSRAVSNYGYTF
v_call: TRBV15
clone_size: -
d_call: -
j_call: TRBJ1-2

cdr3_nt: TGTGCCAGCAGCCCCCTAGCCTTCTCTAGCTCCTACAATGAGCAGTTCTTC
cdr3_aa: CASSPLAFSSSYNEQFF
v_call: TRBV5-4
clone_size: -
d_call: -
j_call: TRBJ2-1